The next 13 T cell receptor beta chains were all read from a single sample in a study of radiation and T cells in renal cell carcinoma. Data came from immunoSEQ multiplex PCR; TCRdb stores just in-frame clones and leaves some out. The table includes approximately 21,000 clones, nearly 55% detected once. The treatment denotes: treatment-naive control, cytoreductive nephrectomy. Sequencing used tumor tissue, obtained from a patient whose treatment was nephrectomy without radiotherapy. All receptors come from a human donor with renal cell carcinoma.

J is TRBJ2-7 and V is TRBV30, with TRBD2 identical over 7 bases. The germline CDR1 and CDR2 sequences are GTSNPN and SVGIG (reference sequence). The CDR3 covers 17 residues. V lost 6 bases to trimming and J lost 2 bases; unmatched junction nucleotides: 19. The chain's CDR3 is CACVETVRLAETYEQYF. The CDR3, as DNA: TGTGCCTGTGTAGAAACGGTGCGGCTAGCGGAGACCTACGAGCAGTACTTC. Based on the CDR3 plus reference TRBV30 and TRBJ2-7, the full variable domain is SQTIHQWPATLVQPVGSPLSLECTVEGTSNPNLYWYRQAAGRGLQLLFYSVGIGQISSEVPQNLSASRPQDRQFILSSKKLLLSDSGFYLCACVETVRLAETYEQYFGPGTRLTVT.

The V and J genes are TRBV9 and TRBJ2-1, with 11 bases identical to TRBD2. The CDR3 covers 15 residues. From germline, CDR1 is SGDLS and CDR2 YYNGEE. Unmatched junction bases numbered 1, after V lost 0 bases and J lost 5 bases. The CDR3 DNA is TGTGCCAGCAGCGTAGCTAGCGGGGGGCACAATGAGCAGTTCTTC. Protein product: CASSVASGGHNEQFF.

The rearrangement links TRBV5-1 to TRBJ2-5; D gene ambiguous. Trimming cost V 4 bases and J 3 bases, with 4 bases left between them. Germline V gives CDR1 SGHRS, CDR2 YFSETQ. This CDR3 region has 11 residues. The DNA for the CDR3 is TGCGCCAGCAGCCAAAAAGAGACCCAGTACTTC. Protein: CASSQKETQYF.

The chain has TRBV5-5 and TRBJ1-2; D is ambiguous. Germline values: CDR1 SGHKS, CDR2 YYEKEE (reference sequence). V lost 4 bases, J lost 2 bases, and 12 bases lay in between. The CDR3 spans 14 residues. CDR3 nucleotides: TGTGCCAGCAGCGCCTCGGACCGGAACTATGGCTACACCTTC. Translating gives CASSASDRNYGYTF.

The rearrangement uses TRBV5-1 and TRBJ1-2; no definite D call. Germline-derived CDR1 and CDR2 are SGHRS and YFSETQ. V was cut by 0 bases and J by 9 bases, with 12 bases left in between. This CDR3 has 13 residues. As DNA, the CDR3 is TGCGCCAGCAGCTTGGTGGCCGCTTCTAGCTACACCTTC. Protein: CASSLVAASSYTF.

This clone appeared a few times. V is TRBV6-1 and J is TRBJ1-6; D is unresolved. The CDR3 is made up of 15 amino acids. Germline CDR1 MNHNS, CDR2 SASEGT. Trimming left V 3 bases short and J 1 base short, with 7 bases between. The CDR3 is CASSDDRSYNSPLHF. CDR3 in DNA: TGTGCCAGCAGTGACGATAGGTCCTATAATTCACCCCTCCACTTT.

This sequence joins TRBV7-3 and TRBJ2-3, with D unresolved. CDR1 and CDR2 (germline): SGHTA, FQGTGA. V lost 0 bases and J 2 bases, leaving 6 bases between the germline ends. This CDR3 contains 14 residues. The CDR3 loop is CASSLTSYTDTQYF. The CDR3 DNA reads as TGTGCCAGCAGCTTAACATCATACACAGATACGCAGTATTTT.

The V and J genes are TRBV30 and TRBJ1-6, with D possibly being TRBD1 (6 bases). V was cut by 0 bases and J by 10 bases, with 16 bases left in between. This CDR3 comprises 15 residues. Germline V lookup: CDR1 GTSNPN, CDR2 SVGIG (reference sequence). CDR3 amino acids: CAWSVQGGFWSPLHF. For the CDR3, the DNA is TGTGCCTGGAGTGTACAAGGGGGGTTCTGGTCACCCCTCCACTTT.

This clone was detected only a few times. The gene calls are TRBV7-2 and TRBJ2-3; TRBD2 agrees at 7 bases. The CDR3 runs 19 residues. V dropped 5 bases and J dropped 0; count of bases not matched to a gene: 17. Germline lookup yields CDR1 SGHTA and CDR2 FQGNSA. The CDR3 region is CASSATSGAYDPSTDTQYF. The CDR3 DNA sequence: TGTGCCAGCAGCGCCACGAGCGGGGCCTATGATCCTAGCACAGATACGCAGTATTTT.

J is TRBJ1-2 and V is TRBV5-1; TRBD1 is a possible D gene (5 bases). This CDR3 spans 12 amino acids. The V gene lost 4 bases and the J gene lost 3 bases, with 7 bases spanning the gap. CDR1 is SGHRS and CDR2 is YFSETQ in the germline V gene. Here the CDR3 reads CASSPRDYGYTF. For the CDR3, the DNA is TGCGCCAGCAGCCCCAGGGACTATGGCTACACCTTC.

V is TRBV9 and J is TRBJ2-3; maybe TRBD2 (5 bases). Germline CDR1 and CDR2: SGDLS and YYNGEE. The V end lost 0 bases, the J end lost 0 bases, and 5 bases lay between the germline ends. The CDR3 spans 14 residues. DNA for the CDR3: TGTGCCAGCAGCGTAGGGACTAGCACAGATACGCAGTATTTT. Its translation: CASSVGTSTDTQYF.

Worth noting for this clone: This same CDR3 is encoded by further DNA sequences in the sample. The CDR3: CASSLDPGGLNTEAFF. The DNA of the CDR3 is TGTGCCAGCAGCTTGGACCCGGGGGGGTTGAACACTGAAGCTTTCTTT. The genes are TRBV5-4 and TRBJ1-1, with a possible D match to TRBD1 (5 bases). This CDR3 has 16 residues. Germline CDR1 is SGHNT and CDR2 is YYREEE (reference sequence). Trimming took off 0 bases at V and 0 bases at J, with 12 bases between the two ends.

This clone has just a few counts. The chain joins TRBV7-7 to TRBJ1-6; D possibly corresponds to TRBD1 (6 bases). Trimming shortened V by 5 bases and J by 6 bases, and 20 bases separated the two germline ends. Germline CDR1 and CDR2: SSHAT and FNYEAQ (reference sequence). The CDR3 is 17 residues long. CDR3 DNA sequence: TGTGCCAGCAGCCTGGACAAGGGGGGGGATTGTAATTCACCCCTCCACTTT. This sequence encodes CASSLDKGGDCNSPLHF.